This is a list of T cell receptor beta chains from one sample in a study of CD8 T cells in ankylosing spondylitis. TCRdb used MiXCR to reprocess the 5' RACE reads, holding one entry per CDR3 protein. The sample lists around 150,000 distinct CDR3 sequences, 18% occurring once. The sequenced sample consisted of blood, either unsorted or a sorted T cell fraction (not recorded which). The receptors were gathered from a male donor with ankylosing spondylitis or in good health (not recorded which). CDR3s include the opening cysteine and the closing phenylalanine or tryptophan. The D gene is left open where the match is weak. Some rows mark clone size as missing; the rest say once, few, many or name a class of expanded clone.

CDR3: CASPNLAGYTDTQYF
DNA: TGTGCCAGCCCCAATCTAGCGGGGTACACAGATACGCAGTATTTT
D: TRBD2
J: TRBJ2-3
size: few
length: 15
V: TRBV11-2

CDR3: CASSQLREETQYF
DNA: TGCGCCAGCAGTCAATTGAGGGAGGAGACCCAGTACTTC
D: NA
J: TRBJ2-5
size: many
length: 13
V: TRBV5-1

CDR3: CSAGRAHNEQFF
DNA: TGCAGTGCTGGGCGGGCTCACAATGAGCAGTTCTTC
D: NA
J: TRBJ2-1
size: many
length: 12
V: TRBV20-1

CDR3: CASSLSSWGTDTQYF
DNA: TGTGCCAGCAGTTTATCCTCGTGGGGCACAGATACGCAGTATTTT
D: NA
J: TRBJ2-3
size: once
length: 15
V: TRBV27

CDR3: CASSFTPGPYNEQFF
DNA: TGTGCCAGCAGTTTCACGCCAGGGCCCTACAATGAGCAGTTCTTC
D: NA
J: TRBJ2-1
size: few
length: 15
V: TRBV28

CDR3: CASSQGWDTDPYEQYF
DNA: TGTGCCAGCAGCCAAGGTTGGGACACCGATCCCTACGAGCAGTACTTC
D: NA
J: TRBJ2-7
size: many
length: 16
V: TRBV14

CDR3: CSARPSGRLYNEQFF
DNA: TGCAGTGCTAGGCCCAGCGGGAGGCTTTACAATGAGCAGTTCTTC
D: TRBD2
J: TRBJ2-1
size: few
length: 15
V: TRBV20-1

CDR3: CASSPDRGNLEYGYTF
DNA: TGTGCCAGCTCACCTGACAGGGGGAACTTGGAATATGGCTACACCTTC
D: TRBD1
J: TRBJ1-2
size: few
length: 16
V: TRBV18

CDR3: CASRLAGDNEQFF
DNA: TGTGCCAGCAGGCTAGCGGGAGACAATGAGCAGTTCTTC
D: TRBD2
J: TRBJ2-1
size: few
length: 13
V: TRBV6-6

CDR3: CASSLRGKQETQYF
DNA: TGTGCCAGCAGTCTTCGGGGGAAACAAGAGACCCAGTACTTC
D: NA
J: TRBJ2-5
size: NA
length: 14
V: TRBV28

CDR3: CASGGGRSYEQYF
DNA: TGTGCCAGCGGGGGGGGTCGGTCCTACGAGCAGTACTTC
D: TRBD2
J: TRBJ2-7
size: few
length: 13
V: TRBV5-5

CDR3: CSASGLRFSYEQYF
DNA: TGCAGTGCTAGCGGGCTGCGCTTCTCCTACGAGCAGTACTTC
D: NA
J: TRBJ2-7
size: many
length: 14
V: TRBV20-1

CDR3: CASSFGLRGGEQYF
DNA: TGCGCCAGCAGCTTCGGCCTCCGAGGAGGCGAGCAGTACTTC
D: NA
J: TRBJ2-7
size: many
length: 14
V: TRBV5-1

CDR3: CAISGTSYEQYF
DNA: TGTGCCATCAGTGGGACCAGTTACGAGCAGTACTTC
D: NA
J: TRBJ2-7
size: NA
length: 12
V: TRBV10-3

CDR3: CASNGGNTEAFF
DNA: TGTGCCAGCAATGGGGGGAACACTGAAGCTTTCTTT
D: NA
J: TRBJ1-1
size: many
length: 12
V: TRBV27

CDR3: CASSQEDMRYEQYF
DNA: TGTGCCAGCAGCCAAGAAGACATGCGATACGAGCAGTACTTC
D: NA
J: TRBJ2-7
size: many
length: 14
V: TRBV4-2

CDR3: CASTLAGGPSIYEQYF
DNA: TGTGCCAGCACCCTAGCGGGAGGGCCTAGTATCTACGAGCAGTACTTC
D: TRBD2
J: TRBJ2-7
size: NA
length: 16
V: TRBV27

CDR3: CSVEGQGGQPQHF
DNA: TGCAGCGTTGAAGGACAGGGTGGTCAGCCCCAGCATTTT
D: TRBD1
J: TRBJ1-5
size: many
length: 13
V: TRBV29-1

CDR3: CASSLSSVGWKTQYF
DNA: TGTGCCAGCAGTTTATCTTCGGTTGGGTGGAAGACCCAGTACTTC
D: NA
J: TRBJ2-5
size: few
length: 15
V: TRBV28

CDR3: CASSQKPEVPGELFF
DNA: TGTGCCAGCAGCCAAAAACCCGAGGTGCCCGGGGAGCTGTTTTTT
D: NA
J: TRBJ2-2
size: many
length: 15
V: TRBV7-3

CDR3: CSAAREDTQYF
DNA: TGCAGCGCCGCCCGAGAGGATACGCAGTATTTT
D: NA
J: TRBJ2-3
size: few
length: 11
V: TRBV29-1

CDR3: CASSLSPALEQFF
DNA: TGCGCCAGCAGCTTGTCCCCGGCCCTTGAGCAGTTCTTC
D: NA
J: TRBJ2-1
size: NA
length: 13
V: TRBV5-1

CDR3: CASSEILSSDTQYF
DNA: TGTGCCAGCAGTGAGATATTAAGTTCAGATACGCAGTATTTT
D: NA
J: TRBJ2-3
size: few
length: 14
V: TRBV2

CDR3: CASTLTGKAFF
DNA: TGTGCCAGCACCCTGACAGGGAAAGCTTTCTTT
D: TRBD1
J: TRBJ1-1
size: many
length: 11
V: TRBV12-3/TRBV12-4

CDR3: CASSAPGRTDTQYF
DNA: TGTGCCAGTAGTGCTCCCGGGAGAACAGATACGCAGTATTTT
D: NA
J: TRBJ2-3
size: many
length: 14
V: TRBV19

CDR3: CSARGPVNEQFF
DNA: TGCAGTGCTAGAGGACCCGTCAATGAGCAGTTCTTC
D: NA
J: TRBJ2-1
size: many
length: 12
V: TRBV20-1

CDR3: CASSLGAGEFYEQYF
DNA: TGTGCCAGCAGTTTAGGGGCAGGGGAATTCTACGAGCAGTACTTC
D: NA
J: TRBJ2-7
size: few
length: 15
V: TRBV27

CDR3: CTIRGRESYNEQFF
DNA: TGTACCATCAGGGGACGGGAATCCTACAATGAGCAGTTCTTC
D: NA
J: TRBJ2-1
size: NA
length: 14
V: TRBV10-3

CDR3: CASSLPETNTGELFF
DNA: TGTGCCAGCAGCTTACCAGAGACGAACACCGGGGAGCTGTTTTTT
D: NA
J: TRBJ2-2
size: many
length: 15
V: TRBV5-4

CDR3: CASSPRLGGVYGYTF
DNA: TGTGCCAGCAGTCCTCGGCTAGGAGGGGTCTATGGCTACACCTTC
D: NA
J: TRBJ1-2
size: NA
length: 15
V: TRBV12-3/TRBV12-4

CDR3: CASSRVGGGDTQYF
DNA: TGTGCCAGCAGTCGCGTGGGCGGGGGGGATACGCAGTATTTT
D: TRBD2
J: TRBJ2-3
size: NA
length: 14
V: TRBV23-1

CDR3: CASSFNAGELFF
DNA: TGCGCCAGCAGCTTCAATGCCGGGGAGCTGTTTTTT
D: NA
J: TRBJ2-2
size: NA
length: 12
V: TRBV5-1

CDR3: CASSQAALNTEAFF
DNA: TGTGCCAGCAGCCAAGCGGCCTTGAACACTGAAGCTTTCTTT
D: NA
J: TRBJ1-1
size: many
length: 14
V: TRBV3-1

CDR3: CASRARDRGTYF
DNA: TGTGCCAGCAGGGCTAGGGACAGGGGAACGTACTTC
D: TRBD1
J: TRBJ2-4
size: few
length: 12
V: TRBV12-3/TRBV12-4

CDR3: CASSRSLGADGNTIYF
DNA: TGTGCCAGCAGCCGCTCTCTAGGGGCGGATGGAAACACCATATATTTT
D: NA
J: TRBJ1-3
size: many
length: 16
V: TRBV6-1

CDR3: CSVGPSTDTQYF
DNA: TGCAGCGTTGGGCCGAGCACAGATACGCAGTATTTT
D: NA
J: TRBJ2-3
size: many
length: 12
V: TRBV29-1

CDR3: CARNASGRVKSSYEQYF
DNA: TGCGCCAGGAACGCTAGCGGGAGAGTTAAGAGCTCCTACGAGCAGTACTTC
D: TRBD2
J: TRBJ2-7
size: many
length: 17
V: TRBV5-1

CDR3: CASSQGMSNQPQHF
DNA: TGTGCCAGCAGCCAGGGGATGAGCAATCAGCCCCAGCATTTT
D: NA
J: TRBJ1-5
size: few
length: 14
V: TRBV3-1

CDR3: CSASWGGAGNTIYF
DNA: TGCAGTGCTAGTTGGGGAGGTGCTGGAAACACCATATATTTT
D: NA
J: TRBJ1-3
size: many
length: 14
V: TRBV20-1

CDR3: CASSLETGGLGEQFF
DNA: TGCGCCAGCAGCTTGGAGACAGGGGGGTTAGGTGAGCAGTTCTTC
D: TRBD1
J: TRBJ2-1
size: many
length: 15
V: TRBV5-1

CDR3: CASSPSPGMEGNTIYF
DNA: TGTGCCAGCAGCCCCAGCCCGGGGATGGAAGGAAACACCATATATTTT
D: NA
J: TRBJ1-3
size: NA
length: 16
V: TRBV7-9

CDR3: CASSLMGDRLLYF
DNA: TGTGCCAGCAGCTTAATGGGAGACCGGCTGTTGTACTTC
D: NA
J: TRBJ2-5
size: few
length: 13
V: TRBV7-3

CDR3: CSAMGLAGTGELFF
DNA: TGCAGTGCCATGGGACTAGCGGGCACCGGGGAGCTGTTTTTT
D: TRBD2
J: TRBJ2-2
size: many
length: 14
V: TRBV20-1

CDR3: CASRDPVFSGANVLTF
DNA: TGTGCCAGCAGAGATCCCGTTTTCTCTGGGGCCAACGTCCTGACTTTC
D: NA
J: TRBJ2-6
size: NA
length: 16
V: TRBV7-9

CDR3: CASSPSPPRGNEQFF
DNA: TGTGCCAGCAGCCCGAGTCCACCCCGCGGGAATGAGCAGTTCTTC
D: NA
J: TRBJ2-1
size: few
length: 15
V: TRBV3-1

CDR3: CAIRGQGGADTQYF
DNA: TGTGCCATCAGGGGACAGGGTGGCGCAGATACGCAGTATTTT
D: TRBD1
J: TRBJ2-3
size: many
length: 14
V: TRBV10-3

CDR3: CATQISPGSYNEQFF
DNA: TGTGCCACCCAAATATCCCCAGGCTCCTACAATGAGCAGTTCTTC
D: NA
J: TRBJ2-1
size: few
length: 15
V: TRBV2

CDR3: CATSARDRAQQYNEQFF
DNA: TGTGCCACCAGTGCTCGAGACCGGGCCCAACAGTACAATGAGCAGTTCTTC
D: NA
J: TRBJ2-1
size: NA
length: 17
V: TRBV24-1

CDR3: CASSSPPGNQYF
DNA: TGTGCCAGCAGTTCCCCCCCAGGGAACCAGTACTTC
D: NA
J: TRBJ2-5
size: NA
length: 12
V: TRBV12-3/TRBV12-4

CDR3: CASSTPGDKYYSPLHF
DNA: TGTGCCAGCAGCACCCCCGGGGACAAGTATTATTCACCCCTCCACTTT
D: NA
J: TRBJ1-6
size: NA
length: 16
V: TRBV28

CDR3: CASTRDRGPDTQYF
DNA: TGTGCCAGTACCCGGGACAGGGGGCCGGATACGCAGTATTTT
D: TRBD1
J: TRBJ2-3
size: NA
length: 14
V: TRBV2

CDR3: CASSQSGGTEAFF
DNA: TGCGCCAGCAGTCAATCAGGGGGCACTGAAGCTTTCTTT
D: NA
J: TRBJ1-1
size: many
length: 13
V: TRBV23-1

CDR3: CASSLDGGGRAPTDTQYF
DNA: TGCGCCAGCAGCCTCGACGGTGGCGGGAGGGCCCCCACAGATACGCAGTATTTT
D: TRBD2
J: TRBJ2-3
size: NA
length: 18
V: TRBV5-1

CDR3: CASIRDRGFQPQHF
DNA: TGTGCCAGCATCCGGGACAGGGGCTTTCAGCCCCAGCATTTT
D: TRBD1
J: TRBJ1-5
size: NA
length: 14
V: TRBV2

CDR3: CASSSGWKEYF
DNA: TGTGCCAGCAGTTCCGGGTGGAAAGAGTACTTC
D: NA
J: TRBJ2-4
size: few
length: 11
V: TRBV27

CDR3: CASSLALGTGGLWEQFF
DNA: TGCGCCAGCAGCTTGGCTTTAGGGACAGGGGGCCTCTGGGAGCAGTTCTTC
D: TRBD1
J: TRBJ2-1
size: NA
length: 17
V: TRBV5-1

CDR3: CASSVGAGETGELFF
DNA: TGCGCCAGCAGTGTGGGGGCGGGGGAAACCGGGGAGCTGTTTTTT
D: NA
J: TRBJ2-2
size: few
length: 15
V: TRBV10-2

CDR3: CSARQGEDTGELFF
DNA: TGCAGTGCTAGACAGGGGGAGGACACCGGGGAGCTGTTTTTT
D: NA
J: TRBJ2-2
size: many
length: 14
V: TRBV20-1